Presented here are 10 T cell receptor beta chains from one specimen sequenced in a study of shared clonotypes between healthy human individuals. The protocol was immunoSEQ multiplex PCR, while the TCRdb copy is restricted to in-frame clones and leaves out a portion. The data show about 2,500,000 clones, around 90% seen once. The sequencing sample was made of naive CD4+ T cells sorted from blood. Specified subset: CD45RA+ positively selected. The receptors were sampled from a man in his late teens or twenties in good health.

The rearrangement joins TRBV10-3 to TRBJ2-3; 7 bases fit TRBD2. Germline lookup yields CDR1 ENHRY and CDR2 SYGVKD. This CDR3 comprises 13 residues. V lost 11 bases to trimming and J lost 3 bases; unmatched junction nucleotides: 8. The DNA for the CDR3 is TGTGCCGTTAAGGAGCGGGAAACAGATACGCAGTATTTT. Its protein product is CAVKERETDTQYF.

CDR3 loop: CASLTLGTEAFF. In DNA, the CDR3 is TGTGCCAGCCTAACCCTGGGCACTGAAGCTTTCTTT. This chain connects TRBV11-2 to TRBJ1-1; no clear D gene. V was pared by 8 bases and J by 4 bases, with 11 bases between. The CDR3 length is 12 residues. Looked up from germline, CDR1 is SGHAT and CDR2 is FQNNGV.

V usage is TRBV13 and J usage is TRBJ2-3; 9 bases fit TRBD2. Germline CDR1 is PRHDT and CDR2 is FYEKMQ (reference sequence). V lost 4 bases and J lost 2; bases outside the gene matches: 4. This CDR3 region has 15 residues. The CDR3 loop is CASSSAGGLTDTQYF. In DNA, the CDR3 is TGTGCCAGCAGCTCCGCGGGGGGGCTCACAGATACGCAGTATTTT.

The chain joins TRBV4-1 to TRBJ1-1; a weak D match, TRBD1 (6 bases). Germline V gene sequence: CDR1 MGHRA, CDR2 YSYEKL. V was shortened by 7 bases and J by 4 bases, with 16 bases between the two germline ends. This CDR3 spans 14 amino acids. The CDR3 is CASKFGGLGTEAFF. In DNA, the CDR3 is TGCGCCAGCAAATTTGGGGGCTTGGGCACTGAAGCTTTCTTT.

J is TRBJ2-1 and V is TRBV11-2; D might be TRBD2 (6 bases). V was shortened by 5 bases and J by 2 bases, with 10 bases between the two germline ends. Germline V CDR1 and CDR2: SGHAT, FQNNGV. The CDR3 loop spans 14 amino acids. CDR3 amino acids: CASSLGTPYNEQFF. As DNA, the CDR3 is TGTGCCAGCAGCCTCGGGACTCCCTACAATGAGCAGTTCTTC.

This sequence joins TRBV18 and TRBJ2-7; tentative D call: TRBD2 (5 bases). V was pared by 6 bases and J by 6 bases, with 18 bases between. The CDR3 consists of 14 residues. Germline CDR1 KGHSH, CDR2 LQKENI. In nucleotides, the CDR3 is TGTGCCAGCTCGGCCGTCGACGCGGGTTCCGAGCAGTACTTC. It encodes CASSAVDAGSEQYF.

The gene calls are TRBV4-3 and TRBJ2-7, with D perhaps matching TRBD1 or TRBD2 (5 bases each). With 0 bases removed from V and 2 bases from J, the gap between germline ends came to 11 bases. The CDR3 runs to 15 residues. Germline CDR1 LGHNA, CDR2 YSLEER. CDR3 loop: CASSQDRGRAYEQYF. The CDR3 nucleotides read TGCGCCAGCAGCCAAGATCGGGGCAGGGCCTACGAGCAGTACTTC.

Comments on this clone: Different DNA sequences within this sample yield the same CDR3. The genes are TRBV7-9 and TRBJ1-1, with D possibly matching TRBD1 (5 bases). This CDR3 has 13 amino acids. V was pared by 3 bases and J by 1 base, with 6 bases between. Germline CDR1 SEHNR, CDR2 FQNEAQ (reference sequence). The CDR3: CASSLRGNTEAFF. The CDR3, as DNA: TGTGCCAGCAGCTTGAGGGGGAACACTGAAGCTTTCTTT.

This clone appeared once. The CDR3 sequence is CASSQDNVREQFF. DNA of the CDR3: TGCGCCAGCAGCCAAGATAACGTAAGGGAGCAGTTCTTC. The chain joins TRBV4-1 to TRBJ2-1; no clear D. Trimming took off 0 bases at V and 10 bases at J, with 10 bases between the two ends. This CDR3 comprises 13 residues. Looked up from germline, CDR1 is MGHRA and CDR2 is YSYEKL.

The chain combines TRBV7-8 with TRBJ2-7, with TRBD2 identical over 11 bases. After removal of 0 bases from V and 2 bases from J, the junction contained 3 bases not matched to a gene. The CDR3 consists of 16 residues. The germline gives CDR1 SGHVS, CDR2 FQNEAQ. The CDR3 bases are TGTGCCAGCAGCTTAGCGGGGACTAGCGGAACCTACGAGCAGTACTTC. It codes for CASSLAGTSGTYEQYF.